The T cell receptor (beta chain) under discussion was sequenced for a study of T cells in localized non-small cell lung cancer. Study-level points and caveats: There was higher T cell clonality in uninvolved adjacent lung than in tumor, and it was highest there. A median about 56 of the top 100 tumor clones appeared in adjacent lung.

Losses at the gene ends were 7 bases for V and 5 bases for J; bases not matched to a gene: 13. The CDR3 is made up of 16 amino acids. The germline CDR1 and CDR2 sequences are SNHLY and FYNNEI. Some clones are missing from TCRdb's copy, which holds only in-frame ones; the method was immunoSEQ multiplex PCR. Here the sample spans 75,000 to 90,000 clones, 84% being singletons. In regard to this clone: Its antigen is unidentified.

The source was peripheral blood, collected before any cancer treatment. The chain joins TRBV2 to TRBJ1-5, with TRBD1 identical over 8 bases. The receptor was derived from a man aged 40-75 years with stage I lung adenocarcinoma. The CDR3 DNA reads TGTGCCAGCAAACCTGGGGGCGGACAGGGACATCAGCCCCAGCATTTT. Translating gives CASKPGGGQGHQPQHF.